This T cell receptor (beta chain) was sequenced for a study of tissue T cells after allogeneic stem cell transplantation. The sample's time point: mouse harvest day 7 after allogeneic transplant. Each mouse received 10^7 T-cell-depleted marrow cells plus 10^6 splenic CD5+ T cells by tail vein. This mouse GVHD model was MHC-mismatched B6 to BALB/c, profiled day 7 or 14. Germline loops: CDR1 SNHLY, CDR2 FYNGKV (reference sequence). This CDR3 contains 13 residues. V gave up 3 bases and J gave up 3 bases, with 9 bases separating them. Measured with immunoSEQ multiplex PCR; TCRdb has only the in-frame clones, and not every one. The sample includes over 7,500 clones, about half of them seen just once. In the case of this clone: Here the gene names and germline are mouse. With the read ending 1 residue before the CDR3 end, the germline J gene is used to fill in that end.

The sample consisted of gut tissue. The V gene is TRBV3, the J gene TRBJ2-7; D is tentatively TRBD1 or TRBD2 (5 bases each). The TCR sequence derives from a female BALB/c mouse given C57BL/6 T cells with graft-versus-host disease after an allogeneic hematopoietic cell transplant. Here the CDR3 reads CASSLGPIYEQYF. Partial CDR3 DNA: TGTGCCAGCAGCTTGGGACCGATCTATGAACAGTAC.